This T cell receptor beta chain was documented in a study of vaccination and CD4 T cells after COVID-19 (dated 2022 in TCRdb). With respect to the entire study: Convalescent patients had a positive SARS-CoV-2 result on nasal swab PCR, and of these patients, some ten had mild disease and one had severe disease. Six males and four females were included in the convalescent cohort, with two Hispanic individuals, seven Caucasians, two Asians and one multiracial person represented. Participants got two doses of the Pfizer-BioNTech BNT162b2 vaccine (n=8) or two doses of the Moderna mRNA-1273 vaccine (n=2). Post-COVID blood samples were collected from convalescent patients a median of roughly 100 days after diagnosis, with a range of roughly 35 to 180 days. Post-vaccine blood samples were obtained a median of around 74 days after the second vaccine dose, with a range of about 13 to 250 days. For stimulating the cultures, overlapping spike peptide pools were used, derived from SARS-CoV-2 as well as from the common cold coronaviruses HCoV-NL63, HCoV-OC43 and HCoV-229E. Control cultures received a CEFX viral epitope pool as the positive control, an HIV-1 Nef peptide pool as the negative control, or no peptide. The spike-specific CD4+ TCR repertoire was compared before and after mRNA vaccination in ten to eleven COVID-19 convalescent patients and a handful of infection-naive healthy vaccine recipients. Here is what the overall study found, with its caveats: The study included relatively few convalescent patients and did not analyze early timepoints after natural infection. The median number of SARS-CoV-2-reactive clonotypes rose from around 20 after infection to roughly 38 after vaccination, but the change was not significant. In convalescent patients, a median approximately 86% of post-vaccine SARS-CoV-2-reactive clones were detected only after vaccination, and vaccine-specific priming was suggested by this finding. Of the vaccine-specific clones in convalescent patients, 304 of 307, or nearly all, reacted only to SARS-CoV-2 spike and did not cross-react with common cold coronaviruses.

Comments on this clonotype: Which antigen it targets is not known. Per-nucleotide qualities are absent, and no much larger clonotype sits a single base away.

Library prep was done by PCR. DNA from cultured CD4+ T cells was subjected to TCR sequencing with the Oncomine TCR Beta short-read assay at the Johns Hopkins FTIC core. Genomic DNA was extracted from the cultured CD4+ T cells with the QIAamp micro DNA kit. The Oncomine TCR Beta libraries from cultured CD4+ T cells were pooled using unique dual indexes and then sequenced on an Illumina iSeq 100. The study's own analysis went as follows. Non-productive sequences were filtered out, and CDR3s that did not start with C, did not end with F or W, or were shorter than 7 amino acids were discarded. Antigen-specific clonotypes were identified using the MANAFEST web application through comparison of peptide-stimulated wells with reference and other culture wells. To be called positive, a clone needed an FDR below 0.05, an odds ratio above 5, and a productive frequency above 0.1% in at least two of three replicate wells. A clonotype was classed as cross-reactive if the clonotype showed significant expansion both in SARS-CoV-2 spike wells and in at least one common cold coronavirus spike condition. CDR3 homology was assessed with Levenshtein distances (stringdist) and unrooted phylogenetic trees (ape) in R version 3.6.1. Starting from the raw public reads, TCRdb applied fastp trimming at Q25, assembled clones with MiXCR and retained in-frame beta chains. Each record represents a unique CDR3 protein, reported with the most common genes and DNA among its rows. TCRdb's processing, not the study's, gives the V and J calls here. This sample gives about 15,000 distinct CDR3 sequences in total; 61% of them show up just once. In total, the top ten clones hold around 10% of the sample.

From cysteine to phenylalanine, the CDR3 is 12 amino acids long. The sequence is cut down to CDR3 DNA, 36 bases in frame from base 1. V loses 6 bases of germline sequence and J loses 3 bases, and the interval between the two ends is 5 bases. Via the germline V gene, CDR1 is MNHNS and CDR2 SASEGT. The treatment or condition label here, explained by the study, means: roughly 11-day PBMC culture with coronavirus spike peptide pools or control peptides (ViraFEST assay). To expand antigen-specific T cells with peptide pools and then pick out the expanded clonotypes through TCR sequencing, the study relied on the ViraFEST assay. The positive SARS-CoV-2 PCR tests of the convalescent patients were dated from March to December 2020, before the Alpha, Beta and Delta variants emerged in the United States. Each well held 2.2 million or so PBMCs cultured in IMDM containing around 5% human AB serum and approximately 9.6 IU/ml IL-2, with 10 ug/ml peptide pools added. On days 3 and 7, half of the culture medium was replaced with fresh IL-2-containing medium. Once the cells had been in culture for around 10 days, the EasySep CD4+ T cell isolation kit was used to isolate CD4+ T cells by negative selection. PBMCs were separated from whole blood using Ficoll-Paque Plus gradient centrifugation and then either used fresh or cryopreserved at -140C. In general, triplicate wells were set up for every culture condition.

The chain uses TRBV6-1 and TRBJ2-2; the D gene lacks a confident call. This TCR came from a human donor who had recovered from COVID-19. Specimen: CD4+ T cells from blood, cultured in vitro. The nucleotide sequence reads TGTGCCAGCAGAGCAGACACCGGGGAGCTGTTTTTT. This is translated as CASRADTGELFF.